The text below deals with one T cell receptor (beta chain). Antigen specificity is unknown. The CDR3 loop spans 16 amino acids. Trimming shortened V by 2 bases and J by 11 bases, and 22 bases separated the two germline ends. Germline values: CDR1 MNHEY, CDR2 SVGAGI. The PCR employed 60 Vbeta primers together with 13 Jbeta primers. Method: immunoSEQ multiplex PCR; TCRdb's copy keeps in-frame clones and lacks some. This repertoire shows 80,000 or so clones, 67% found once; its top ten account for 6.9%. The data originate from a study of cytomegalovirus exposure and HLA in healthy donors. The study, taken as a whole, reports: TCR association rates varied by HLA locus in a later analysis, with DRB1 highest and HLA-C lowest. Several of the most significant clusters appeared linked to common viral pathogens, based on a later analysis.

This clonotype originated in a woman in her forties or fifties in good health and CMV-seropositive. The sample consisted of PBMCs. The chain carries TRBV6-5 and TRBJ1-3; weak D call: TRBD1 (6 bases). In nucleotides, the CDR3 is TGTGCCAGCAGTTACATCCGGCAGGGGCCTAGCTCGCCCATATATTTT. Amino acid sequence: CASSYIRQGPSSPIYF.